This TCR beta chain was identified in a study of shared clonotypes between healthy human individuals. Only one count was recorded for this clone. Each replicate PCR on the sorted subsets used roughly 210 ng DNA (around 30,000 T cell genomes). Sequencing was performed with immunoSEQ multiplex PCR; in TCRdb, only in-frame clones are kept and a portion is missing. The sample has about 2 million clones; approximately 95% are singletons. Sequences were obtained from naive CD4+ T cells sorted from blood. Noted subset: CD45RA+ positively selected. This clonotype originated in a man aged 18 to 35 in good health.

The DNA for the CDR3 is TGTGCCAGCAGTCTTGGCGTTGACGGATACTACAATGAGCAGTTCTTC. Its translation: CASSLGVDGYYNEQFF. The chain has TRBV16 and TRBJ2-1, with D unclear. The germline V gene has CDR1 KGHSY and CDR2 FQNENV. V was cut by 6 bases and J by 3 bases, with 18 bases left in between. The CDR3 runs to 16 residues. The entire variable domain, with the rest obtained from reference TRBV16 and TRBJ2-1, is as follows: GEEVAQTPKHLVRGEGQKAKLYCAPIKGHSYVFWYQQVLKNEFKFLISFQNENVFDETGMPKERFSAKCLPNSPCSLEIQATKLEDSAVYFCASSLGVDGYYNEQFFGPGTRLTVL.